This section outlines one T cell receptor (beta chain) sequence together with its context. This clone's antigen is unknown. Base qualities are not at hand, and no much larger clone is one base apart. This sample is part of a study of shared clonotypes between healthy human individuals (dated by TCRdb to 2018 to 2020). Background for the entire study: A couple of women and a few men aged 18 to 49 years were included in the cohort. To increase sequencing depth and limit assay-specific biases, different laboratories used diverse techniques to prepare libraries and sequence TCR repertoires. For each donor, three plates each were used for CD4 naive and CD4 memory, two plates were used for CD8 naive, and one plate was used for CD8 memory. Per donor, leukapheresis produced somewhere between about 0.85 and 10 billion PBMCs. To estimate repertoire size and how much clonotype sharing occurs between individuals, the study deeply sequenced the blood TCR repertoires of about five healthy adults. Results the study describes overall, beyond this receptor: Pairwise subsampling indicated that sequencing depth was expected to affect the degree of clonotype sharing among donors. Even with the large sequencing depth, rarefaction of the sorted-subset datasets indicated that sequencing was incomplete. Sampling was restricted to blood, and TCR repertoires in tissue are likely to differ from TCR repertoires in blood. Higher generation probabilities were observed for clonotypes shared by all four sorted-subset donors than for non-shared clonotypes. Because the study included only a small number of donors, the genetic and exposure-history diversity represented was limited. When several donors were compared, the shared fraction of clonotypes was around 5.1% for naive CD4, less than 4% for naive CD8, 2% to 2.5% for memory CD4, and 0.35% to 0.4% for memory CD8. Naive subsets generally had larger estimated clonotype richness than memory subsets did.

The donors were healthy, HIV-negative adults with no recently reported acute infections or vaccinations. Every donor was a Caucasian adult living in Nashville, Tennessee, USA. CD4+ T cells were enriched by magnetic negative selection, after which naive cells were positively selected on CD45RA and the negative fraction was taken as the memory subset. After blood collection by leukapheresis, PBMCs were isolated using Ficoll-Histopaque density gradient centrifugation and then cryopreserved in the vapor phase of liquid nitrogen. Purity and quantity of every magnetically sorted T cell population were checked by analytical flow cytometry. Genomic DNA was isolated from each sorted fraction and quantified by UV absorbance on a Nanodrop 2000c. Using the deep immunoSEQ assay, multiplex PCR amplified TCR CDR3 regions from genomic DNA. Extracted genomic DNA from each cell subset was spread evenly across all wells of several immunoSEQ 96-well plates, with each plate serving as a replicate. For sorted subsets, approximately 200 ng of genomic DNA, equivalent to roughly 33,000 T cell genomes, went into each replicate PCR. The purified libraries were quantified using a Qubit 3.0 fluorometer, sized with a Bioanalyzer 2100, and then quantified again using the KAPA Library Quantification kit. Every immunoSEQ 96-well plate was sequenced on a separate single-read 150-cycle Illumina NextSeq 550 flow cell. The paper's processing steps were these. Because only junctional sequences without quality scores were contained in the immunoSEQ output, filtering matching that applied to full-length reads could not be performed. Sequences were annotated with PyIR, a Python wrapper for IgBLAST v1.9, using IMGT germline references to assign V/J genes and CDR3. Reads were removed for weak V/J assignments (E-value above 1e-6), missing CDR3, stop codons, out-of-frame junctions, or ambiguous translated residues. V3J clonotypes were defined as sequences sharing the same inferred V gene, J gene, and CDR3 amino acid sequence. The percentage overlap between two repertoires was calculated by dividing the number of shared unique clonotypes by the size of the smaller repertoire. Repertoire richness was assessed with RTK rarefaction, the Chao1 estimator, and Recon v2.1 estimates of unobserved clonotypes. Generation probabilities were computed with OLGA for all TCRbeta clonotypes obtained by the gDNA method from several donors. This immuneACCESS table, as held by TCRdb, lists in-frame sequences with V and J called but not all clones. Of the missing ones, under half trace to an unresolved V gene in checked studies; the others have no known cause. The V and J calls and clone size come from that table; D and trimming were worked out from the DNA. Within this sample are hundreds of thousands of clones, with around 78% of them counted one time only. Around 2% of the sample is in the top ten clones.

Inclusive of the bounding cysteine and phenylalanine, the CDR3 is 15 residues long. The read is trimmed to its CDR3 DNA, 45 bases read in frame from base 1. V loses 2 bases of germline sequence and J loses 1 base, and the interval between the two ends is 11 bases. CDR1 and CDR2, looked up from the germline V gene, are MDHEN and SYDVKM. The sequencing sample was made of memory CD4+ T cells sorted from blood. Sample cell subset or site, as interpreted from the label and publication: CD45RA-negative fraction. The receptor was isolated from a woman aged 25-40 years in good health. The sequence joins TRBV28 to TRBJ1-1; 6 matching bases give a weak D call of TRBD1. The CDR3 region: CASSLGGHPNTEAFF. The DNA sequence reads TGTGCCAGCAGTTTAGGGGGACACCCGAACACTGAAGCTTTCTTT.